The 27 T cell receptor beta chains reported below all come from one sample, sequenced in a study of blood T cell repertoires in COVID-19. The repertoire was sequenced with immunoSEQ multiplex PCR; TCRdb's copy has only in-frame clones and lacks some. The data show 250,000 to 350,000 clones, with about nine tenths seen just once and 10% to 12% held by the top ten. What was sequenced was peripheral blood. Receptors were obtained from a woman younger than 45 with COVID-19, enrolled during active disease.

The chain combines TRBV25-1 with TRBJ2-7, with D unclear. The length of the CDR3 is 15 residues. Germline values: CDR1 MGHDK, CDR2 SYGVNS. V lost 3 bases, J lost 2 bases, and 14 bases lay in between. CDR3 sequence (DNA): TGTGCCAGCAGTGAGACCCGAGACATCACCTACGAGCAGTACTTC. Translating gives CASSETRDITYEQYF.

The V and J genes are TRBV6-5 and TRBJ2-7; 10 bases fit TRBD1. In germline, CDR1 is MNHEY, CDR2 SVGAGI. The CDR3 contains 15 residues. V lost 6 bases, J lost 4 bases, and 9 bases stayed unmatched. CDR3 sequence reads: CASSYSGTGDYEQYF. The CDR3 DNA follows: TGTGCCAGCAGCTATTCTGGGACAGGGGATTACGAGCAGTACTTC.

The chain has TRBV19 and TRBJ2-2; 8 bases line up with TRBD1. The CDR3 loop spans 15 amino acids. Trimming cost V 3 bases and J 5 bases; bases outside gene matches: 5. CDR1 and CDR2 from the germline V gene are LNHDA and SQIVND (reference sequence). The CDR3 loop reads CASSIPTGVTGELFF. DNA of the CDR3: TGTGCCAGTAGTATCCCGACAGGGGTAACCGGGGAGCTGTTTTTT.

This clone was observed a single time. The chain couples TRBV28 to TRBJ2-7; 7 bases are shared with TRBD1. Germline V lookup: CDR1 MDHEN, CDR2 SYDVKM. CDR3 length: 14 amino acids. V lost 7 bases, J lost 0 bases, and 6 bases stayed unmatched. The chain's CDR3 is CASKVGQVSYEQYF. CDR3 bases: TGTGCCAGCAAGGTAGGACAGGTCTCCTACGAGCAGTACTTC.

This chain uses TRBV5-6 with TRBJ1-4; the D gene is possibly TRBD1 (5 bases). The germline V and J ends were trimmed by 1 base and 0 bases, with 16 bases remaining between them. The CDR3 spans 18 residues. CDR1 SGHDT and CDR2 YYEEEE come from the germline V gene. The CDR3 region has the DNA TGTGCCAGCAGCTTGAACCCCTTTAAGGGGTCAACTAATGAAAAACTGTTTTTT. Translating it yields CASSLNPFKGSTNEKLFF.

CDR3 sequence: CASSHLAGADEQYF. The CDR3 DNA is TGCGCCAGCAGCCATCTAGCGGGAGCAGACGAGCAGTACTTC. This sequence joins TRBV4-1 and TRBJ2-7; 10 bases align to TRBD2. The CDR3 consists of 14 residues. Germline V gene data show CDR1 as MGHRA and CDR2 as YSYEKL. V dropped 3 bases and J dropped 5; count of bases not matched to a gene: 4.

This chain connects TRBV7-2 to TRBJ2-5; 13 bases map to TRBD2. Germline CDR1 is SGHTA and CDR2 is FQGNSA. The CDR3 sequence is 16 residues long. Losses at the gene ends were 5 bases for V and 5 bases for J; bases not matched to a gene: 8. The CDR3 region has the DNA TGTGCCAGCAGCCTGAGGGGACTAGCGGGGCGGGAGACCCAGTACTTC. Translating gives CASSLRGLAGRETQYF.

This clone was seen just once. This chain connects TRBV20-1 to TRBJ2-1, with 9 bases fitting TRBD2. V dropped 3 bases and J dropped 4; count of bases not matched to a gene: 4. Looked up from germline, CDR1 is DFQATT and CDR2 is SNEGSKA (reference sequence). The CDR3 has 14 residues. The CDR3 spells CSASKREVYNEQFF. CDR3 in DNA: TGCAGTGCTAGTAAGCGGGAGGTTTACAATGAGCAGTTCTTC.

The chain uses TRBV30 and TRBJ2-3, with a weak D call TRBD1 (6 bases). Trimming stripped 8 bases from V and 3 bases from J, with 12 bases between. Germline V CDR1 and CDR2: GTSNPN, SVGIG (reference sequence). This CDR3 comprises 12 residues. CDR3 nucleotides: TGTGCCAGCTTGAGGGGGACAGATACGCAGTATTTT. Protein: CASLRGTDTQYF. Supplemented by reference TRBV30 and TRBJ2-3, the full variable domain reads SQTIHQWPATLVQPVGSPLSLECTVEGTSNPNLYWYRQAAGRGLQLLFYSVGIGQISSEVPQNLSASRPQDRQFILSSKKLLLSDSGFYLCASLRGTDTQYFGPGTRLTVL.

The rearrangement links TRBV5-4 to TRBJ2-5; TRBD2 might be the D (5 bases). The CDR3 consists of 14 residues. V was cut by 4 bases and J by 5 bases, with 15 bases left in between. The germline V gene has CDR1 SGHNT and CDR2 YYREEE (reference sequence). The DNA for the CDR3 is TGTGCCAGCAGCGGCGGGCCCCTGGGGGAGACCCAGTACTTC. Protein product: CASSGGPLGETQYF.

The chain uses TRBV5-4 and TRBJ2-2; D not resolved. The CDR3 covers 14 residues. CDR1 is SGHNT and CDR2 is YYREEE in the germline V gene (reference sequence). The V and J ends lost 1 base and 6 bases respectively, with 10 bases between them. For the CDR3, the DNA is TGTGCCAGCAGCTTGAATCAGCAGGCCGGGGAGCTGTTTTTT. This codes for CASSLNQQAGELFF. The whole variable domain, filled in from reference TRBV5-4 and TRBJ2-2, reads ETGVTQSPTHLIKTRGQQVTLRCSSQSGHNTVSWYQQALGQGPQFIFQYYREEENGRGNFPPRFSGLQFPNYSSELNVNALELDDSALYLCASSLNQQAGELFFGEGSRLTVL.

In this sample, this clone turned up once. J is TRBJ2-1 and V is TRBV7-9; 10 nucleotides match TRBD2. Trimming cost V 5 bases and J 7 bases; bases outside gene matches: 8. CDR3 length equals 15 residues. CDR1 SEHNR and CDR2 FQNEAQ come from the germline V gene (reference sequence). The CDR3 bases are TGTGCCAGCAGCGAAACTAGCGGGATAGGTAATGAGCAGTTCTTC. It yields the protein CASSETSGIGNEQFF.

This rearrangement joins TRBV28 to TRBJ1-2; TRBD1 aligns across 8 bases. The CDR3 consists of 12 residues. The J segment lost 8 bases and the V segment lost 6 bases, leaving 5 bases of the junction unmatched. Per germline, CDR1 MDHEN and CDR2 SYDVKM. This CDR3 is CASRTPGGGYTF. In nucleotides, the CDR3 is TGTGCCAGCAGAACCCCAGGGGGCGGCTACACCTTC.

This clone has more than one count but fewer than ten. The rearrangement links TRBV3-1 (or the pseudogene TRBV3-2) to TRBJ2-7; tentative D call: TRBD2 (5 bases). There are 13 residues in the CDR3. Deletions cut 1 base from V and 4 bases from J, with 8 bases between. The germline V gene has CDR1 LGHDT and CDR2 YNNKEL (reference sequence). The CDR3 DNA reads TGTGCCAGCAGCCAAGGAGGGCGGTACGAGCAGTACTTC. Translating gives CASSQGGRYEQYF.

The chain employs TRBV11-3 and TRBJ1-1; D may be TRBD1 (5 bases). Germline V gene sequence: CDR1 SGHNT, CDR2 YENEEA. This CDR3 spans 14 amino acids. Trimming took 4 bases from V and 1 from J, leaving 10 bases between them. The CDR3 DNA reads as TGTGCCAGCAGCTATAGGGGTAGGAACACTGAAGCTTTCTTT. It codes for CASSYRGRNTEAFF.

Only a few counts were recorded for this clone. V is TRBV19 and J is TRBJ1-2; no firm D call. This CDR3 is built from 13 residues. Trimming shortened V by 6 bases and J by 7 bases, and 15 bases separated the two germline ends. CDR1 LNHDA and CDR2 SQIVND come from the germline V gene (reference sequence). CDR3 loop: CASSFDTLRGYTF. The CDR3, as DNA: TGTGCCAGTAGCTTTGACACCCTACGTGGCTACACCTTC.

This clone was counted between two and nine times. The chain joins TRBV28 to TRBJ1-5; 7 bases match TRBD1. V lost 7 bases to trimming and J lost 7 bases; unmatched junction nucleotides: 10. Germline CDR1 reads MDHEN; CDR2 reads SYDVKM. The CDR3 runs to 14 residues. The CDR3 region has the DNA TGTGCCAGCACCCCGACAGGGACTGGGCAGCCCCAGCATTTT. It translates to CASTPTGTGQPQHF. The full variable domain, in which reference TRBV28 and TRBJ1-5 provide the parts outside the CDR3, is DVKVTQSSRYLVKRTGEKVFLECVQDMDHENMFWYRQDPGLGLRLIYFSYDVKMKEKGDIPEGYSVSREKKERFSLILESASTNQTSMYLCASTPTGTGQPQHFGDGTRLSIL.

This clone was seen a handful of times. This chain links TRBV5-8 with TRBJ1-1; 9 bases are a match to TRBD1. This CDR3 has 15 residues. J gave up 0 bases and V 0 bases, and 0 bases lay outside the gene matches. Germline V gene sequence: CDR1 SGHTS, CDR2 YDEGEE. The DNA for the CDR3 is TGTGCCAGCAGCTTGGGGACAGGGGTGAACACTGAAGCTTTCTTT. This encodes CASSLGTGVNTEAFF.

The CDR3 DNA is TGTGCCAGCAGCTTTTATCCGAATTCACCCCTCCACTTT. Its protein product is CASSFYPNSPLHF. The chain couples TRBV11-3 to TRBJ1-6; D ambiguous. CDR1 SGHNT and CDR2 YENEEA come from the germline V gene. V dropped 3 bases and J dropped 7 bases, with 7 bases sitting between them. The CDR3 loop spans 13 amino acids. Combining the CDR3 with reference TRBV11-3 and TRBJ1-6 gives the whole variable domain EAGVVQSPRYKIIEKKQPVAFWCNPISGHNTLYWYLQNLGQGPELLIRYENEEAVDDSQLPKDRFSAERLKGVDSTLKIQPAELGDSAVYLCASSFYPNSPLHFGNGTRLTVT.

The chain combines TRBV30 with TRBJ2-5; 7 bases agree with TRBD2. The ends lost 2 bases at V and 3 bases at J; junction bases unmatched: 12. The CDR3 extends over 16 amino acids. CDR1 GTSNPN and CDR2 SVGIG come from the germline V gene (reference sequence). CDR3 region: CAWSPDSRTRKETQYF. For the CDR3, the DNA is TGTGCCTGGAGTCCCGACTCCCGGACTAGAAAAGAGACCCAGTACTTC. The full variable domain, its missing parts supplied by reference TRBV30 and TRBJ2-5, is SQTIHQWPATLVQPVGSPLSLECTVEGTSNPNLYWYRQAAGRGLQLLFYSVGIGQISSEVPQNLSASRPQDRQFILSSKKLLLSDSGFYLCAWSPDSRTRKETQYFGPGTRLLVL.

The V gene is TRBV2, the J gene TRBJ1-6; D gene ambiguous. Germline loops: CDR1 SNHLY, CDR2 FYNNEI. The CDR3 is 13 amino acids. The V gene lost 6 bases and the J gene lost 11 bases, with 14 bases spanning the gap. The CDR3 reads CASSREGGAPLHF. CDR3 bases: TGTGCCAGCAGCCGGGAGGGAGGAGCACCCCTCCACTTT.

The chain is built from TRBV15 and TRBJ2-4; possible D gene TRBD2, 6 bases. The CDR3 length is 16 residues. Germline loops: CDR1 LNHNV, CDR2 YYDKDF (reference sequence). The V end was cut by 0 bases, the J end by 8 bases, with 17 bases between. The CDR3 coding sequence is TGTGCCACCAGCAGAGATGTGTCGGGGGAGGAAGACATTCAGTACTTC. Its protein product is CATSRDVSGEEDIQYF.

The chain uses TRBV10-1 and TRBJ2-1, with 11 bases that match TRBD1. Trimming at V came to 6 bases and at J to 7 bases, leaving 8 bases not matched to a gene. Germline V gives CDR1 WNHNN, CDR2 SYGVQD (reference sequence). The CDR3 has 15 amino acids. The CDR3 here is CASSSGQGAPNEQFF. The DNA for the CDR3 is TGCGCCAGCAGCAGCGGACAGGGGGCGCCGAATGAGCAGTTCTTC.

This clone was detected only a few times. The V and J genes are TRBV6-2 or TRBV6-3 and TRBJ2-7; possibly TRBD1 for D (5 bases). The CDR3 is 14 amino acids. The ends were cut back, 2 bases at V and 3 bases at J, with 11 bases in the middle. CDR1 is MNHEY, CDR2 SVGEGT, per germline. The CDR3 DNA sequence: TGTGCCAGCAGTTACGGTGGTGACAGCTACGAGCAGTACTTC. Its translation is CASSYGGDSYEQYF.

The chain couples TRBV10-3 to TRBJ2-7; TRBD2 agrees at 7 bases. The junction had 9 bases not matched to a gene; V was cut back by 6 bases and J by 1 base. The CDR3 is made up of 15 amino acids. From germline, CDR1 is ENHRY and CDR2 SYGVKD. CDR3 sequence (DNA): TGTGCCATCAGCGGCAGGGCCGGGAGGTCCTACGAGCAGTACTTC. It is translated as CAISGRAGRSYEQYF.

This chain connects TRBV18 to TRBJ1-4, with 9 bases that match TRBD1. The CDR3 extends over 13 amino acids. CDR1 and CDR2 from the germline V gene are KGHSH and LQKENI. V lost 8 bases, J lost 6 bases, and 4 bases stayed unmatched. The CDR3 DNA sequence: TGTGCCAGCGGACAGGGGCGAGATGAAAAACTGTTTTTT. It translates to CASGQGRDEKLFF.

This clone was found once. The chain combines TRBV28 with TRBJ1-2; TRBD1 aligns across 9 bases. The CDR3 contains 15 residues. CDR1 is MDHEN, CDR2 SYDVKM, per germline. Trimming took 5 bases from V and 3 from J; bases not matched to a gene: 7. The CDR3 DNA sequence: TGTGCCAGCAGTCCACGGGACAGGGTATACTATGGCTACACCTTC. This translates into CASSPRDRVYYGYTF.